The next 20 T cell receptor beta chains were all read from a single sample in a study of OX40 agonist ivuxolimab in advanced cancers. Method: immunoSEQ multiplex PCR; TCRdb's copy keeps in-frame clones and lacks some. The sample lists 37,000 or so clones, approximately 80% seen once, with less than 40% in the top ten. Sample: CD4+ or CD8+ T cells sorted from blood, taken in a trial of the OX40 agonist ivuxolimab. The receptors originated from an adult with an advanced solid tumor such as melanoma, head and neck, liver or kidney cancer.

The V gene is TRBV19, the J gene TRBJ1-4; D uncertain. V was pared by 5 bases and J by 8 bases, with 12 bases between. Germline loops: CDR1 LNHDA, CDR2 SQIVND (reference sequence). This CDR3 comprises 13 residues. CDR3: CASSVQRREKLFF. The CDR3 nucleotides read TGTGCCAGTAGTGTACAGAGACGGGAAAAACTGTTTTTT.

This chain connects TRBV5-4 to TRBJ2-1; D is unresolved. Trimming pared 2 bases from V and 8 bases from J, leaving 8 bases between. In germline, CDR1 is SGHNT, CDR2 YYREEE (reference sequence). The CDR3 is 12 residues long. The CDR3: CASSFPNDEQFF. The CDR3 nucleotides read TGTGCCAGCAGCTTTCCGAACGATGAGCAGTTCTTC.

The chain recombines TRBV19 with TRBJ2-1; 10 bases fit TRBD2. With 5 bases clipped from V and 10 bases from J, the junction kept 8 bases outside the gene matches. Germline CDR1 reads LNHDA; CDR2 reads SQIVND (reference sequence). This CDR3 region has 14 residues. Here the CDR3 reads CASSAASGSYEQFF. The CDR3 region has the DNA TGTGCCAGTAGTGCGGCTAGCGGGAGTTACGAGCAGTTCTTC.

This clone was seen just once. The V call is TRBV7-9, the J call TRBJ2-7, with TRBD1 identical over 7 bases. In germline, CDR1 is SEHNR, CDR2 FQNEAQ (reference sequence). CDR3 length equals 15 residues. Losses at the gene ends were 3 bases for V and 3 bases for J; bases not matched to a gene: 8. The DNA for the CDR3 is TGTGCCAGCAGCTTCCCCGGGACAGAGCTCTACGAGCAGTACTTC. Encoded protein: CASSFPGTELYEQYF.

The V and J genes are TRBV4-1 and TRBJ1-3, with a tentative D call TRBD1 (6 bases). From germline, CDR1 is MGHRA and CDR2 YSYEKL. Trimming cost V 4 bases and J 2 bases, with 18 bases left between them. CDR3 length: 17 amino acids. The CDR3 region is CASSRAQGWSAGNTIYF. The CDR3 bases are TGCGCCAGCAGCCGAGCCCAGGGGTGGTCTGCTGGAAACACCATATATTTT.

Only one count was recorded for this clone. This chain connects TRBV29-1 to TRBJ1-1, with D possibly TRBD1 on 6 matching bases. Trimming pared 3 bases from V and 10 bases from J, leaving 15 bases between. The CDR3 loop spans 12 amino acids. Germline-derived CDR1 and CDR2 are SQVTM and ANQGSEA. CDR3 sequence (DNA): TGCAGCGTTGAGTTCTCAGGGGAGGGAGCTTTCTTT. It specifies CSVEFSGEGAFF.

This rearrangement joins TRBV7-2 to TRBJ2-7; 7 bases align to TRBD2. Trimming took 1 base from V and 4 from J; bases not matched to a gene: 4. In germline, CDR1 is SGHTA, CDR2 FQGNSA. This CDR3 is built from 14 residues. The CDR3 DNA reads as TGTGCCAGCAGCTTAGGCCTAGCGGCGTACGAGCAGTACTTC. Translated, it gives CASSLGLAAYEQYF.

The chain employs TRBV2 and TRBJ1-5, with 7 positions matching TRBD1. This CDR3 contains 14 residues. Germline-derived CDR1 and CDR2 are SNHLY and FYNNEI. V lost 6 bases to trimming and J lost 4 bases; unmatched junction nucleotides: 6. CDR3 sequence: CASREGQINQPQHF. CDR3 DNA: TGTGCCAGCAGAGAGGGACAGATTAATCAGCCCCAGCATTTT.

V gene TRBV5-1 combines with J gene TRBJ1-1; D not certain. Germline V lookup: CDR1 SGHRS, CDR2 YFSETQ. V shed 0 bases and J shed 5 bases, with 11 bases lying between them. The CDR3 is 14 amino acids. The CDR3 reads CASSLAAVDTEAFF. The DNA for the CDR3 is TGCGCCAGCAGCTTGGCAGCGGTCGATACTGAAGCTTTCTTT.

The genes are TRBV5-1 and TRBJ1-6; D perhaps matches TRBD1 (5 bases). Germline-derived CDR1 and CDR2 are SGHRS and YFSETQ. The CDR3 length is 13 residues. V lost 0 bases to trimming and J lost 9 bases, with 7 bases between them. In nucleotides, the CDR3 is TGCGCCAGCAGCTTGGACGGGGGTTCACCCCTCCACTTT. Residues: CASSLDGGSPLHF. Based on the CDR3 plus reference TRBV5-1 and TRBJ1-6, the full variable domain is KAGVTQTPRYLIKTRGQQVTLSCSPISGHRSVSWYQQTPGQGLQFLFEYFSETQRNKGNFPGRFSGRQFSNSRSEMNVSTLELGDSALYLCASSLDGGSPLHFGNGTRLTVT.

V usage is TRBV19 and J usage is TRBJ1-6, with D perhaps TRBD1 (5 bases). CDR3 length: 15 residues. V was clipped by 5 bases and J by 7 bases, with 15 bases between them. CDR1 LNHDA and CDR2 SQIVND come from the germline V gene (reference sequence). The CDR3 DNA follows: TGTGCCAGTAGTCCCTTGGGACGGGAAAATTCACCCCTCCACTTT. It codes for CASSPLGRENSPLHF.

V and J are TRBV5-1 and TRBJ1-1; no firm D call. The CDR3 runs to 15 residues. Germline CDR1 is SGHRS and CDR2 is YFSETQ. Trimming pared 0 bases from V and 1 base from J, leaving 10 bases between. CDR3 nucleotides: TGCGCCAGCAGCTTGGACAGCTATACGAACACTGAAGCTTTCTTT. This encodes CASSLDSYTNTEAFF.

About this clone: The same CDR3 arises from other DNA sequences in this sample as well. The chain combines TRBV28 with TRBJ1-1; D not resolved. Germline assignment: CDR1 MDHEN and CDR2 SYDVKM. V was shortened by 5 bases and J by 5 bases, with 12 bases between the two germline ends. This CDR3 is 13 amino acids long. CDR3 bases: TGTGCCAGCAGTAGCCCGGGTGGAACTGAAGCTTTCTTT. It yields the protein CASSSPGGTEAFF.

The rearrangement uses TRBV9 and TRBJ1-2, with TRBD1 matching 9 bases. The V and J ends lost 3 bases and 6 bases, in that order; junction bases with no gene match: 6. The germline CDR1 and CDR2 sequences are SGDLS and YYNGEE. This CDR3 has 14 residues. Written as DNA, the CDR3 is TGTGCCAGCAGCGATTCCGGGACAGGGAATGGCTACACCTTC. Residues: CASSDSGTGNGYTF.

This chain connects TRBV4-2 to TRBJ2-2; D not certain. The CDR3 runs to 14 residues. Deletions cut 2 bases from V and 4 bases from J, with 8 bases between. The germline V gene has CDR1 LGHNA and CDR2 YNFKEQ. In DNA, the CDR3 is TGTGCCAGCAGCCAAAGGGTCGGCACCGGGGAGCTGTTTTTT. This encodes CASSQRVGTGELFF.

The CDR3 reads CASSRDKNQPQHF. As DNA, the CDR3 is TGCGCCAGCAGCCGGGACAAAAATCAGCCCCAGCATTTT. This chain links TRBV5-1 with TRBJ1-5, with D perhaps matching TRBD1 (6 bases). CDR3 length equals 13 residues. Germline CDR1 reads SGHRS; CDR2 reads YFSETQ. V shed 4 bases and J shed 4 bases, with 9 bases lying between them. Complete variable domain (other parts from reference TRBV5-1 and TRBJ1-5): KAGVTQTPRYLIKTRGQQVTLSCSPISGHRSVSWYQQTPGQGLQFLFEYFSETQRNKGNFPGRFSGRQFSNSRSEMNVSTLELGDSALYLCASSRDKNQPQHFGDGTRLSIL.

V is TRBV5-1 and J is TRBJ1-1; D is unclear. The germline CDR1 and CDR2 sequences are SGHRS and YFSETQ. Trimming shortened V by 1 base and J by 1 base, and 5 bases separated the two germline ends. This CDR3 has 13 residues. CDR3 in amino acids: CASSLMSNTEAFF. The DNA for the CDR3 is TGCGCCAGCAGCTTGATGTCGAACACTGAAGCTTTCTTT.

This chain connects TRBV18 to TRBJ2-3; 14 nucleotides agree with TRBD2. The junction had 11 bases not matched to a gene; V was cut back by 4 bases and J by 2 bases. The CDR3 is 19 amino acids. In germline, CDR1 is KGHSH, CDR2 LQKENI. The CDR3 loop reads CASSRRAGLAGDPTDTQYF. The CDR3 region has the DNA TGTGCCAGCTCACGAAGGGCGGGACTAGCGGGGGACCCCACAGATACGCAGTATTTT.

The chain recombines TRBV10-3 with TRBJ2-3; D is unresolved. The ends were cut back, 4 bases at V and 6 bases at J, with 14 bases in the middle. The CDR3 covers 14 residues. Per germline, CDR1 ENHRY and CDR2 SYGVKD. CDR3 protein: CAISGYTLGDTQYF. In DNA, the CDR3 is TGTGCCATCAGTGGTTATACCTTGGGGGATACGCAGTATTTT.

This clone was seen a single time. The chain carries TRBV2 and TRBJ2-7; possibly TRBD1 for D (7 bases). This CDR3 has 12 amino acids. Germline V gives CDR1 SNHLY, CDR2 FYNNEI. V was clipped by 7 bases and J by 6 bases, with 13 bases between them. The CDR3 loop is CASKRGDSEQYF. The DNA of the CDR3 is TGTGCCAGCAAGAGGGGGGACAGCGAGCAGTACTTC.